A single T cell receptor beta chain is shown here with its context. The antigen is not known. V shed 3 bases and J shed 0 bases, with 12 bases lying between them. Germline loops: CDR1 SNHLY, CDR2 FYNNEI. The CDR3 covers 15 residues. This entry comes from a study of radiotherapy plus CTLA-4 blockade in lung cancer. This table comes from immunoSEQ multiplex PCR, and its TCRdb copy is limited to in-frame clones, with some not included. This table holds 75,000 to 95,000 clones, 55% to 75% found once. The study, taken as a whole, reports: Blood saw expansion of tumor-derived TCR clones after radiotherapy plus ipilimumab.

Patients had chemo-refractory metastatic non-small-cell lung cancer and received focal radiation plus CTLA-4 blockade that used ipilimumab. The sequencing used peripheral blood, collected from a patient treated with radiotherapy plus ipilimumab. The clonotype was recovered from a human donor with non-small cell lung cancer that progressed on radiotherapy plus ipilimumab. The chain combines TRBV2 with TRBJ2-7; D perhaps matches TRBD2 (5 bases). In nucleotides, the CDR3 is TGTGCCAGCAGTGACGGCGGGTGGAACTCCTACGAGCAGTACTTC. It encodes CASSDGGWNSYEQYF.